This T cell receptor beta chain derives from a study of spatial heterogeneity in lung cancer. Across the whole study: Raw reads contained each unique TCR and UMI combination more than ten times on average.

The CDR3 consists of 15 residues. Looked up from germline, CDR1 is MNHEY and CDR2 is SMNVEV (reference sequence). Trimming stripped 7 bases from V and 0 bases from J, with 14 bases between. This clonotype showed up many times. The antigen is unknown. A unique molecular identifier was attached to every TCR cDNA molecule. MiXCR, run by TCRdb on the 5' RACE reads, gives a single entry per CDR3 protein. The table shows more than 20,000 distinct CDR3 sequences, with around a sixth occurring only once. Described time point: sample taken at primary tumor resection. Study outcomes and limitations: Tumor mutation count correlated with how many alpha and beta TCRs expanded intratumorally. Coverage of tumor T cells, by estimate, reached about 7.6% for alpha chains and approximately 13% for beta chains.

The rearrangement joins TRBV27 to TRBJ2-3, with D perhaps matching TRBD1 (6 bases). The sequence was collected from a female donor with early-stage non-small cell lung cancer. The specimen was lung tumor tissue, collected at surgery. The CDR3 region has the DNA TGTGCCAGCACCTTGGACAGAACGAGCACAGATACGCAGTATTTT. Amino acid sequence: CASTLDRTSTDTQYF.